This record concerns one TCR beta chain sequence. The antigen is undetermined. It was with unique molecular identifiers that the TCRbeta library was prepared. MiXCR, applied by TCRdb to the PCR reads, yields one record per CDR3 protein. The sample lists 250,000 to 300,000 distinct CDR3 sequences, over 7% occurring once. These data belong to a study of T-cell reconstitution after alpha-beta-depleted transplantation in children. Study results and caveats: T cells produced anew were the main source of T-cell counts and diversity one year after transplant.

The germline CDR1 and CDR2 sequences are MGHRA and YSYEKL. The V gene lost 1 base and the J gene lost 2 bases, with 9 bases spanning the gap. The CDR3 is made up of 14 amino acids. This rearrangement joins TRBV4-1 to TRBJ2-7, with D possibly matching TRBD1 (6 bases). This clonotype originated in a female patient aged 2-15 years who had a stem cell transplant for Fanconi anemia, so the T cells may come from the graft donor. Sequenced material: peripheral blood, taken 360 days after TCRalphabeta/CD19-depleted stem cell transplant. The CDR3 loop is CASSQGGGAYEQYF. The CDR3 DNA reads TGCGCCAGCAGCCAAGGTGGGGGCGCCTACGAGCAGTACTTC.